This TCR beta chain was found in a study of radiotherapy plus CTLA-4 blockade in lung cancer. Study conclusions and caveats: Radiotherapy was combined with ipilimumab, and tumor-derived TCR clones then expanded in blood.

Comment on this clone: Its target is not known.

The CDR3 totals 15 residues. Trimming shortened V by 7 bases and J by 4 bases, and 16 bases separated the two germline ends. Per germline, CDR1 LNHDA and CDR2 SQIVND (reference sequence). TCRdb keeps only in-frame clones here, not all; method: immunoSEQ multiplex PCR. The table records approximately 50,000 clones, 82% of them present only once. Focal radiation was given together with CTLA-4 blockade (ipilimumab) to patients with chemo-refractory metastatic non-small-cell lung cancer. The receptor comes from a human donor with non-small cell lung cancer whose response to radiotherapy plus ipilimumab could not be evaluated. Material: peripheral blood, obtained from a patient treated with radiotherapy plus ipilimumab. The rearrangement uses TRBV19 and TRBJ2-2; D is perhaps TRBD1 (5 bases). This CDR3 reads CASTGAVGSTGELFF. The CDR3 DNA follows: TGTGCCAGTACTGGGGCTGTCGGTAGCACCGGGGAGCTGTTTTTT. Looking up the rest from reference TRBV19 and TRBJ2-2 gives the full variable domain: DGGITQSPKYLFRKEGQNVTLSCEQNLNHDAMYWYRQDPGQGLRLIYYSQIVNDFQKGDIAEGYSVSREKKESFPLTVTSAQKNPTAFYLCASTGAVGSTGELFFGEGSRLTVL.